The sequence of this T cell receptor beta chain was determined in a study of molecular identifiers for immune sequencing clone quantification. Study outcomes and limitations: Sizes of highly expanded clones could be underestimated through identical TCRs sharing a barcode.

TCRdb itself ran the PCR reads through MiXCR, one entry per CDR3 protein. The sample lists more than 60,000 distinct CDR3 sequences, 17% seen once, with approximately 1.5% in the top ten. As to this clonotype: Its specificity is not known.

The source of this sequence is a human donor in good health. Some libraries in this study had Jurkat cell RNA spiked in. The sequenced material came from naive CD8+ T cells from blood, with Jurkat cell RNA spiked in. Described subset: FACS-sorted CD8+CD4-CCR7+CD45RA+ naive T cells.

Here the CDR3 reads CASSFKLAGSYEQYF. The CDR3 DNA follows: TGTGCCAGCAGTTTCAAACTAGCGGGATCCTACGAGCAGTACTTC. The chain employs TRBV27 and TRBJ2-7, with TRBD2 matching over 10 bases. With 3 bases clipped from V and 1 base from J, the junction kept 3 bases outside the gene matches. The CDR3 covers 15 residues. The V gene's germline CDR1 is MNHEY and CDR2 SMNVEV (reference sequence).